The T cell receptor (beta chain) described here comes from a study of monozygotic twins with inflammatory bowel disease. Study observations and caveats: No repertoire similarity difference was seen between concordant and discordant twins; power was possibly limited.

Looked up from germline, CDR1 is DFQATT and CDR2 is SNEGSKA (reference sequence). CDR3 size: 12 residues. Template switching was used to attach UMIs, which incorporated a 6-nucleotide sample barcode. TCRalpha and TCRbeta cDNA went through two nested PCRs of about 15 and 9 cycles. One entry per CDR3 protein, without DNA, is what TCRdb gives after re-calling the 5' RACE reads. Its table lists fewer than 110,000 distinct CDR3 sequences. As for this clonotype: As yet, its antigen is unknown.

This TCR was sampled from a human donor with ulcerative colitis or Crohn's disease, or a healthy co-twin of an affected twin (not recorded which). This chain uses TRBV20-1 with TRBJ1-6. Sequencing was done on a sample of blood. CDR3 sequence reads: CSEKGPNSPLHF.